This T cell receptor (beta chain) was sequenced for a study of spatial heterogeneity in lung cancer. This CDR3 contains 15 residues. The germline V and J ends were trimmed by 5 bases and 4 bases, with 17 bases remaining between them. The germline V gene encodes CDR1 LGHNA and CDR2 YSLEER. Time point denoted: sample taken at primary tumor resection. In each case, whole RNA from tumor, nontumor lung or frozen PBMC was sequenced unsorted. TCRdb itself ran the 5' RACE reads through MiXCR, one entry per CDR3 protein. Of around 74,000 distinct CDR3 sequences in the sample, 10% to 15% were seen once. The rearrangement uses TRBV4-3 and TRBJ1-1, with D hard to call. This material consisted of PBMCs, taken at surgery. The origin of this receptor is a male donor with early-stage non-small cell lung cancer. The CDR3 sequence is CASSIRAASVTEAFF. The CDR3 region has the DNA TGCGCCAGCAGCATAAGAGCGGCCAGCGTCACTGAAGCTTTCTTT.